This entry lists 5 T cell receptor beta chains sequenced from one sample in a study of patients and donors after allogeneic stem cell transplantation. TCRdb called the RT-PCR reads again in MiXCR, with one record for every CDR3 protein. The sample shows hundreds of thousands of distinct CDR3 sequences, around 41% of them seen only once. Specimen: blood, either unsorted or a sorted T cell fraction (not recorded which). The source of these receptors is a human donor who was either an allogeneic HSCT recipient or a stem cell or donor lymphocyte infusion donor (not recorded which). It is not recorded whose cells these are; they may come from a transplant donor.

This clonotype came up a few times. CDR3: CASSSNRAEAFF. The CDR3, as DNA: TGTGCCAGCAGTTCAAACAGGGCTGAAGCTTTCTTT. This rearrangement joins TRBV12-3 or TRBV12-4 to TRBJ1-1; possible D gene TRBD1, 6 bases. Trimming left V 4 bases short and J 6 bases short, with 9 bases between. CDR3 size: 12 residues.

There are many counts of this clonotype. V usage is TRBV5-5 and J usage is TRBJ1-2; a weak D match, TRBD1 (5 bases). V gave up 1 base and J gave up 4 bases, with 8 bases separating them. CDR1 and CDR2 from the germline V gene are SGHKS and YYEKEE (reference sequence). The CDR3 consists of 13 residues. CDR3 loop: CASSLQGGYGYTF. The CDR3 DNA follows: TGTGCCAGCAGCTTGCAGGGTGGCTATGGCTACACCTTC.

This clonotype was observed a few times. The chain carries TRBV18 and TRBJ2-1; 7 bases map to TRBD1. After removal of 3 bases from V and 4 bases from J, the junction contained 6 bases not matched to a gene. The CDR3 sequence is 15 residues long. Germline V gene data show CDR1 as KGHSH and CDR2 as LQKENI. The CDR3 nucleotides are TGTGCCAGCTCACCCCGCAGGGGGAAGTACAATGAGCAGTTCTTC. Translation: CASSPRRGKYNEQFF.

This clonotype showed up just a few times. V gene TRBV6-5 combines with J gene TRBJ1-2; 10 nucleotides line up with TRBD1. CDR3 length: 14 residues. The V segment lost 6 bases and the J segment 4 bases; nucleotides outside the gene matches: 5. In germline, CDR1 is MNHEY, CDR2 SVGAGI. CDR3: CASRRDRGPYGYTF. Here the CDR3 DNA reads TGTGCCAGCAGAAGGGACAGGGGCCCCTATGGCTACACCTTC.

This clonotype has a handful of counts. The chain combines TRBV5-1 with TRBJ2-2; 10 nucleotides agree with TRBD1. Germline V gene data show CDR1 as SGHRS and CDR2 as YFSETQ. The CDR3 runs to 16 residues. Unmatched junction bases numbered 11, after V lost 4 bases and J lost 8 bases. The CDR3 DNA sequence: TGCGCCAGCAGCCCGGGCCGAGACAGGGGGCAAGGGGAGCTGTTTTTT. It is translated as CASSPGRDRGQGELFF.